Listed here are 22 T cell receptor beta chains from one sample, sequenced in a study of T cell responses to AZD1222 COVID-19 vaccine. Profiling relied on immunoSEQ multiplex PCR, and the TCRdb table lists in-frame clones only, not all of them. The top ten hold 4% to 6% of the sample, which has 97,000 or so clones, 70% to 90% seen once. Sequenced material: peripheral blood, taken on day 0 of AZD1222 vaccination. The receptor source for this set is an adult in good health.

The V gene is TRBV10-3, the J gene TRBJ2-5, with 7 bases lining up with TRBD1. Germline CDR1 is ENHRY and CDR2 is SYGVKD. The CDR3 has 14 residues. Germline trimming cut 4 bases from V and 1 base from J; bases unmatched to any gene: 3. The CDR3 DNA is TGTGCCATCAGTGGGGGACAGACCCAAGAGACCCAGTACTTC. Encoded protein: CAISGGQTQETQYF.

This clone occurred once. J is TRBJ1-1 and V is TRBV2; D not resolved. The CDR3 covers 16 residues. Per the germline V gene, CDR1 is SNHLY and CDR2 is FYNNEI. Trimming cost V 5 bases and J 3 bases, with 19 bases left between them. The CDR3 bases are TGTGCCAGCAGTCGATTGCACTCGAAAATGGACACTGAAGCTTTCTTT. It specifies CASSRLHSKMDTEAFF.

The chain links TRBV19 to TRBJ2-4; tentative D call: TRBD1 (6 bases). Germline CDR1 and CDR2: LNHDA and SQIVND (reference sequence). V lost 1 base and J lost 2, with 9 bases in between. The CDR3 length is 15 residues. CDR3 amino acids: CASSIAGTPKNIQYF. In DNA form, the CDR3 reads TGTGCCAGTAGTATAGCCGGGACACCCAAAAACATTCAGTACTTC.

The rearrangement uses TRBV28 and TRBJ1-2; D is possibly TRBD1 (5 bases). The CDR3 contains 13 residues. The ends were cut back, 8 bases at V and 7 bases at J, with 17 bases in the middle. In germline, CDR1 is MDHEN, CDR2 SYDVKM. The CDR3: CASLGGERRGYTF. CDR3 sequence (DNA): TGTGCCAGCCTCGGGGGGGAGCGCCGTGGCTACACCTTC.

CDR3 nucleotides: TGTGCCCACTGGCAGGACACTGAAGCTTTCTTT. Translation gives CAHWQDTEAFF. This sequence joins TRBV28 and TRBJ1-1; D remains unclear. The germline CDR1 and CDR2 sequences are MDHEN and SYDVKM. The CDR3 totals 11 residues. V lost 11 bases, J lost 3 bases, and 10 bases lay in between.

Details on this clone: Its ends do not fully match the called genes, so a read error is possible. The chain links TRBV7-3 to TRBJ2-5; perhaps TRBD2 as D (6 bases). CDR3 length: 14 residues. The germline V gene encodes CDR1 SGHTA and CDR2 FQGTGA. CDR3 in DNA: TGTGCCAGCAGCTTAACGGCTAGGGGCGGGACCCAATACTTC. Residues: CASSLTARGGTQYF.

The V and J genes are TRBV19 and TRBJ1-4, with 10 positions matching TRBD1. Germline V gene sequence: CDR1 LNHDA, CDR2 SQIVND (reference sequence). The CDR3 covers 16 residues. The V gene end was trimmed by 4 bases and the J gene end by 0 bases; junction bases not matched to a gene: 2. CDR3 protein: CASSRGQGATNEKLFF. Here the CDR3 DNA reads TGTGCCAGTAGTAGAGGACAGGGGGCAACTAATGAAAAACTGTTTTTT.

This clone was seen a handful of times. The chain carries TRBV6-2 or TRBV6-3 and TRBJ1-5; 9 bases map to TRBD1. CDR1 is MNHEY, CDR2 SVGEGT, per germline. CDR3 length: 15 residues. V gave up 4 bases and J gave up 6 bases; unmatched junction bases: 7. In DNA, the CDR3 is TGTGCCAGCAGTTCCGGGACAGGGTTCGGTCAGCCCCAGCATTTT. Its translation: CASSSGTGFGQPQHF.

The chain recombines TRBV18 with TRBJ2-7; 8 bases align to TRBD2. The germline V gene has CDR1 KGHSH and CDR2 LQKENI. V was clipped by 4 bases and J by 7 bases; unmatched bases: 6. The CDR3 extends over 13 amino acids. CDR3 in amino acids: CASSQGLEKEQYF. CDR3 bases: TGTGCCAGCTCACAGGGACTAGAGAAAGAGCAGTACTTC.

The rearrangement joins TRBV6-1 to TRBJ2-7; D may match TRBD1 or TRBD2 (5 bases each). CDR1 is MNHNS and CDR2 is SASEGT in the germline V gene. V lost 6 bases to trimming and J lost 4 bases, with 10 bases between them. This CDR3 contains 12 residues. CDR3 sequence (DNA): TGTGCCAGCAGCCCCGGGGCTTACGAGCAGTACTTC. Translated, it gives CASSPGAYEQYF.

This clone was seen once. The genes are TRBV10-3 and TRBJ2-7; D gene unclear. V gave up 7 bases and J gave up 4 bases, with 8 bases separating them. Germline lookup yields CDR1 ENHRY and CDR2 SYGVKD. This CDR3 has 11 amino acids. Written as DNA, the CDR3 is TGTGCCATCAAGGCCAATTACGAGCAGTACTTC. Amino acids: CAIKANYEQYF.

The chain couples TRBV21-1 to TRBJ1-6. TRBV21-1 is recorded as a pseudogene. The CDR3 runs 14 residues. In nucleotides, the CDR3 is TGTGCCAGCAGCAAGCGCCGCCCCAATTCACCCCTCCACTTT. As protein: CASSKRRPNSPLHF.

The chain employs TRBV7-9 and TRBJ2-7, with TRBD2 identical over 9 bases. CDR1 is SEHNR and CDR2 is FQNEAQ in the germline V gene (reference sequence). This CDR3 region has 15 residues. Unmatched junction bases numbered 15, after V lost 5 bases and J lost 10 bases. The CDR3 spells CASSALAGAVPHQYF. As DNA, the CDR3 is TGTGCCAGCAGCGCCTTAGCGGGGGCCGTCCCCCATCAGTACTTC.

The rearrangement joins TRBV29-1 to TRBJ2-1; 9 bases match TRBD2. V shed 4 bases, J shed 9 bases, and the junction held 10 bases outside the gene matches. Germline V CDR1 and CDR2: SQVTM, ANQGSEA. CDR3 size: 14 residues. The CDR3 DNA follows: TGCAGCGTTGTGTCCCTAGCGGGGTTCGGTGAGCAGTTCTTC. Protein sequence: CSVVSLAGFGEQFF.

CDR3 bases: TGTGCCAGCAGCGCCCAGGGAGACACTGAAGCTTTCTTT. This codes for CASSAQGDTEAFF. This chain joins TRBV7-3 and TRBJ1-1, with D perhaps matching TRBD1 (5 bases). Germline CDR1 SGHTA, CDR2 FQGTGA. V was cut by 5 bases and J by 3 bases, with 10 bases left in between. The CDR3 has 13 amino acids.

CDR3 region: CASSPLAGSSADTQYF. The CDR3 DNA reads TGTGCCAGCAGCCCGCTTGCGGGATCTTCCGCAGATACGCAGTATTTT. V and J are TRBV7-2 and TRBJ2-3, with D perhaps TRBD2 (6 bases). This CDR3 spans 16 amino acids. Germline V gene lookup returns CDR1 SGHTA and CDR2 FQGNSA. Between the trimmed V and J ends, which lost 5 bases and 4 bases, there was a span of 19 bases.

The chain employs TRBV5-4 and TRBJ2-4; D not resolved. Germline CDR1 SGHNT, CDR2 YYREEE (reference sequence). The CDR3 is 14 residues long. V lost 2 bases and J lost 1, with 7 bases in between. CDR3 sequence reads: CASSFGVAKNIQYF. DNA for the CDR3: TGTGCCAGCAGCTTTGGGGTTGCCAAAAACATTCAGTACTTC.

V usage is TRBV18 and J usage is TRBJ2-2; 8 nucleotides align to TRBD2. Germline V lookup: CDR1 KGHSH, CDR2 LQKENI. V was clipped by 2 bases and J by 5 bases; unmatched bases: 13. The CDR3 loop spans 18 amino acids. The CDR3 bases are TGTGCCAGCTCACCAGCGCCGGGAGGGCATCGATGGACCGGGGAGCTGTTTTTT. This gives the protein CASSPAPGGHRWTGELFF.

The rearrangement uses TRBV19 and TRBJ1-5; D remains ambiguous. CDR3 length: 14 residues. V lost 3 bases and J 4 bases, leaving 10 bases between the germline ends. Germline V gene lookup returns CDR1 LNHDA and CDR2 SQIVND (reference sequence). The CDR3 DNA follows: TGTGCCAGTAGTATGGGTCAGAAGAATCAGCCCCAGCATTTT. Translation: CASSMGQKNQPQHF.

The rearrangement uses TRBV29-1 and TRBJ2-3; the match to TRBD1 covers 10 bases. Germline V lookup: CDR1 SQVTM, CDR2 ANQGSEA. The V gene end was trimmed by 6 bases and the J gene end by 4 bases; junction bases not matched to a gene: 7. The CDR3 consists of 14 residues. This chain's CDR3 is CSVISGTGADTQYF. The CDR3 DNA reads as TGCAGCGTCATTTCCGGGACAGGGGCAGATACGCAGTATTTT.

The CDR3 coding sequence is TGTGCCAGCAGCTTAAATCCGAACACCGGGGAGCTGTTTTTT. As protein: CASSLNPNTGELFF. The rearrangement links TRBV7-3 to TRBJ2-2, with D unresolved. Germline V lookup: CDR1 SGHTA, CDR2 FQGTGA. The CDR3 loop spans 14 amino acids. Trimming pared 1 base from V and 0 bases from J, leaving 3 bases between.

A few counts support this clone. The chain links TRBV28 to TRBJ2-7; TRBD2 agrees at 8 bases. J lost 3 bases, V lost 3 bases, and 7 bases had no gene match. Germline V gene sequence: CDR1 MDHEN, CDR2 SYDVKM. This CDR3 is built from 15 residues. CDR3 in DNA: TGTGCCAGCAGTTTCCCGGGACTAGGCTACTACGAGCAGTACTTC. This gives the protein CASSFPGLGYYEQYF.